This T cell receptor (beta chain) was obtained from a study of cytomegalovirus exposure and HLA in healthy donors. For the study at large: Within the Caucasian-associated ancestry cluster were about 81% of the approximately 390 genotyped donors.

In its sample, this clone was seen once. No antigen is known for it. The germline V gene encodes CDR1 GTSNPN and CDR2 SVGIG (reference sequence). The CDR3 is made up of 13 amino acids. Trimming removed 0 bases from V and 7 bases from J, with 12 bases in between. In the PCR, 60 Vbeta and 13 Jbeta primers were used. Profiled with immunoSEQ multiplex PCR; TCRdb holds only in-frame clones, not every one. The repertoire has 150,000 to 200,000 clones, around 82% of them found once; the top ten carry 0.26%. Regarding the study as a whole: A list of 164 TCR beta chains associated with cytomegalovirus was given. There were reportedly fewer N-insertions in an Asian-associated ancestry cluster than the approximately 670-donor mean, in a later analysis.

This rearrangement joins TRBV30 to TRBJ1-1; maybe TRBD1 (5 bases). The sequencing sample was made of PBMCs. The receptor comes from a boy younger than 18 in good health and CMV-seronegative. CDR3 protein: CAWSVQTGNEAFF. The CDR3 nucleotides read TGTGCCTGGAGTGTACAAACAGGAAATGAAGCTTTCTTT.